The 27 T cell receptor beta chains presented below share a single source sample, sequenced in a study of blood T cell repertoires in COVID-19. Using immunoSEQ multiplex PCR, the repertoire was profiled, and TCRdb retains in-frame clones only, with some absent. Here the sample spans 270,000 or so clones, approximately 81% being singletons. Input material: PBMCs or T cells enriched from blood (not recorded which). The origin of the receptors is a woman in her forties or fifties who had been exposed to COVID-19.

The chain links TRBV7-2 to TRBJ2-3; 8 bases fit TRBD2. V shed 5 bases, J shed 2 bases, and the junction held 6 bases outside the gene matches. From germline, CDR1 is SGHTA and CDR2 FQGNSA. The CDR3 has 15 amino acids. The CDR3 protein is CASSPSAGVTDTQYF. The CDR3 coding sequence is TGTGCCAGCAGCCCGTCAGCGGGAGTCACAGATACGCAGTATTTT. Using reference TRBV7-2 and TRBJ2-3 for the parts outside the CDR3, the full variable domain is GAGVSQSPSNKVTEKGKDVELRCDPISGHTALYWYRQSLGQGLEFLIYFQGNSAPDKSGLPSDRFSAERTGGSVSTLTIQRTQQEDSAVYLCASSPSAGVTDTQYFGPGTRLTVL.

For this clone: The identical CDR3 is also encoded by other nucleotide sequences in the sample. V gene TRBV12-3 or TRBV12-4 combines with J gene TRBJ1-1; a weak D match, TRBD1 (6 bases). V was shortened by 7 bases and J by 0 bases, with 9 bases between the two germline ends. The CDR3 sequence is 13 residues long. CDR3 coding DNA: TGTGCCAGCACGAGGGGGATGAACACTGAAGCTTTCTTT. This gives the protein CASTRGMNTEAFF.

J is TRBJ2-3 and V is TRBV4-2; D remains unclear. The germline V gene encodes CDR1 LGHNA and CDR2 YNFKEQ. V was cut by 1 base and J by 6 bases, with 5 bases left in between. The CDR3 loop spans 12 amino acids. The DNA of the CDR3 is TGTGCCAGCAGCCAAGTCGGGGATACGCAGTATTTT. Translation: CASSQVGDTQYF.

The CDR3 DNA is TGTGCCAGCAGCGTAGTAGCACAGGGCGGCGGGGAGCTGTTTTTT. Translated, it gives CASSVVAQGGGELFF. The chain has TRBV9 and TRBJ2-2, with D perhaps matching TRBD1 (6 bases). There are 15 residues in the CDR3. Germline CDR1 is SGDLS and CDR2 is YYNGEE. Trimming took off 0 bases at V and 7 bases at J, with 13 bases between the two ends.

This clone came up once. The gene calls are TRBV25-1 and TRBJ2-2, with TRBD2 identical over 10 bases. The CDR3 runs 15 residues. V lost 2 bases, J lost 6 bases, and 3 bases stayed unmatched. CDR1 and CDR2 from the germline V gene are MGHDK and SYGVNS. CDR3 loop: CASSEDLAGAGELFF. The CDR3 DNA is TGTGCCAGCAGTGAAGACCTAGCGGGGGCCGGGGAGCTGTTTTTT.

The chain joins TRBV5-8 to TRBJ1-1; perhaps TRBD1 as D (5 bases). Trimming removed 4 bases from V and 4 bases from J, with 17 bases in between. Germline V CDR1 and CDR2: SGHTS, YDEGEE. This CDR3 is 15 amino acids long. The DNA of the CDR3 is TGTGCCAGCAGCCCTCAGACAGTCCGCACCACTGAAGCTTTCTTT. Translating it yields CASSPQTVRTTEAFF.

The rearrangement uses TRBV4-3 and TRBJ1-2; no firm D call. The CDR3 covers 15 residues. The V gene's germline CDR1 is LGHNA and CDR2 YSLEER. V was clipped by 0 bases and J by 6 bases, with 14 bases between them. CDR3 amino acids: CASSQDLGEVHGYTF. CDR3 nucleotides: TGCGCCAGCAGCCAAGATTTAGGCGAGGTCCATGGCTACACCTTC.

This clone turned up a few times. V is TRBV11-2 and J is TRBJ1-1; TRBD1 matches at 8 bases. The germline V gene has CDR1 SGHAT and CDR2 FQNNGV. The junction had 7 bases not matched to a gene; V was cut back by 4 bases and J by 3 bases. The CDR3 loop spans 15 amino acids. This CDR3 reads CASSSAGGSHTEAFF. In nucleotides, the CDR3 is TGTGCCAGCAGCTCGGCAGGGGGCTCCCACACTGAAGCTTTCTTT.

The chain has TRBV6-5 and TRBJ1-6; maybe TRBD1 (6 bases). Per the germline V gene, CDR1 is MNHEY and CDR2 is SVGAGI. The CDR3 loop spans 15 amino acids. V was shortened by 6 bases and J by 7 bases, with 16 bases between the two germline ends. Here the CDR3 reads CASSLDSPLNSPLHF. Here the CDR3 DNA reads TGTGCCAGCAGCTTGGACAGTCCTTTGAATTCACCCCTCCACTTT.

The chain recombines TRBV11-2 with TRBJ1-1, with D uncertain. The CDR3 loop spans 14 amino acids. The germline V and J ends were trimmed by 0 bases and 1 base, with 6 bases remaining between them. Looked up from germline, CDR1 is SGHAT and CDR2 is FQNNGV. The CDR3 DNA sequence: TGTGCCAGCAGCTTAGAGTCAGGGAACACTGAAGCTTTCTTT. Translation: CASSLESGNTEAFF.

This clone was observed a handful of times. This chain connects TRBV24-1 to TRBJ1-6, with D hard to call. Germline V gene lookup returns CDR1 KGHDR and CDR2 SFDVKD. V dropped 5 bases and J dropped 4 bases, with 5 bases sitting between them. CDR3 length equals 13 residues. CDR3 bases: TGTGCCACCAGTGCTAAGTATAATTCACCCCTCCACTTT. Translating gives CATSAKYNSPLHF.

V is TRBV10-3 and J is TRBJ1-2; no reliable D call. The germline gives CDR1 ENHRY, CDR2 SYGVKD. The length of the CDR3 is 16 residues. Trimming removed 4 bases from V and 5 bases from J, with 20 bases in between. The CDR3 region is CAISASAGRFLYGYTF. DNA of the CDR3: TGTGCCATCAGTGCCTCCGCGGGCAGGTTTTTATATGGCTACACCTTC.

The rearrangement links TRBV18 to TRBJ2-1, with D maybe TRBD1 (5 bases). The CDR3 consists of 13 residues. Germline V lookup: CDR1 KGHSH, CDR2 LQKENI. The V and J ends lost 1 base and 6 bases respectively, with 7 bases between them. CDR3 nucleotide sequence: TGTGCCAGCTCACCACGACAGCTCAATGAGCAGTTCTTC. It is translated as CASSPRQLNEQFF. Using reference TRBV18 and TRBJ2-1 for the parts outside the CDR3, the full variable domain is NAGVMQNPRHLVRRRGQEARLRCSPMKGHSHVYWYRQLPEEGLKFMVYLQKENIIDESGMPKERFSAEFPKEGPSILRIQQVVRGDSAAYFCASSPRQLNEQFFGPGTRLTVL.

DNA for the CDR3: TGTGCCAGCAGTCATCGGACTAACCAGCAGTTCTTC. Encoded protein: CASSHRTNQQFF. This sequence joins TRBV12-3 or TRBV12-4 and TRBJ2-1; possible D gene TRBD2, 6 bases. The CDR3 sequence is 12 residues long. The V gene lost 5 bases and the J gene lost 11 bases, with 13 bases spanning the gap.

The chain links TRBV2 to TRBJ1-1, with D possibly TRBD1 on 5 matching bases. Germline values: CDR1 SNHLY, CDR2 FYNNEI. V was pared by 8 bases and J by 11 bases, with 18 bases between. This CDR3 has 12 amino acids. CDR3 coding DNA: TGTGCCAGCCGGGGGACTCAGATGGGGGCTTTCTTT. Translated, it gives CASRGTQMGAFF.

The J gene is TRBJ1-2, the V gene TRBV18; 7 positions match TRBD1. The CDR3 totals 17 residues. Germline V gene sequence: CDR1 KGHSH, CDR2 LQKENI. With V trimmed by 3 bases and J by 7 bases, 17 bases remained unmatched. The DNA for the CDR3 is TGTGCCAGCTCACCTACAGGGGCGGAAGGGGGGCTCCGTGGCTACACCTTC. It translates to CASSPTGAEGGLRGYTF.

This clone occurred once. This chain connects TRBV5-4 to TRBJ2-5; possibly TRBD1 for D (6 bases). The CDR3 spans 15 residues. Germline V gives CDR1 SGHNT, CDR2 YYREEE (reference sequence). The V end lost 4 bases, the J end lost 1 base, and 14 bases lay between the germline ends. The CDR3 nucleotides are TGTGCCAGCAGCCATACCTTGGGGGCCCAAGAGACCCAGTACTTC. It is translated as CASSHTLGAQETQYF.

The rearrangement links TRBV24-1 to TRBJ2-5; weak D call: TRBD1 (7 bases). CDR1 and CDR2 from the germline V gene are KGHDR and SFDVKD. This CDR3 spans 16 amino acids. Trimming cost V 3 bases and J 5 bases, with 18 bases left between them. The DNA of the CDR3 is TGTGCCACCAGTGATGCCTTGGCAGGGGGGAGGGAGACCCAGTACTTC. It encodes CATSDALAGGRETQYF.

This chain joins TRBV28 and TRBJ1-1; 7 bases align to TRBD1. CDR3 length: 12 amino acids. The V gene's germline CDR1 is MDHEN and CDR2 SYDVKM. V lost 4 bases, J lost 11 bases, and 7 bases stayed unmatched. CDR3 sequence: CASSSPTGRAFF. In DNA form, the CDR3 reads TGTGCCAGCAGTTCCCCGACAGGGCGGGCTTTCTTT. Supplemented by reference TRBV28 and TRBJ1-1, the full variable domain reads DVKVTQSSRYLVKRTGEKVFLECVQDMDHENMFWYRQDPGLGLRLIYFSYDVKMKEKGDIPEGYSVSREKKERFSLILESASTNQTSMYLCASSSPTGRAFFGQGTRLTVV.

The chain recombines TRBV27 with TRBJ1-1; 8 bases are a match to TRBD1. The CDR3 sequence is 16 residues long. Per germline, CDR1 MNHEY and CDR2 SMNVEV (reference sequence). The ends lost 5 bases at V and 1 base at J; junction bases unmatched: 9. The DNA of the CDR3 is TGTGCCAGCAGTCCATCGACAGGGGTCAGGAACACTGAAGCTTTCTTT. Protein sequence: CASSPSTGVRNTEAFF.

V usage is TRBV25-1 and J usage is TRBJ1-3, with no clear D. Germline V CDR1 and CDR2: MGHDK, SYGVNS. V dropped 1 base and J dropped 0 bases, with 16 bases sitting between them. The CDR3 is 18 amino acids. CDR3 amino acids: CASSESGSSSLSGNTIYF. The CDR3 nucleotides are TGTGCCAGCAGTGAATCAGGCAGCTCCTCGCTCTCTGGAAACACCATATATTTT.

This rearrangement joins TRBV5-1 to TRBJ2-7; 8 nucleotides agree with TRBD2. Germline trimming cut 2 bases from V and 4 bases from J; bases unmatched to any gene: 14. CDR1 is SGHRS, CDR2 YFSETQ, per germline. The CDR3 sequence is 17 residues long. The CDR3 sequence is CASSLHWGAGDIYEQYF. CDR3 coding DNA: TGCGCCAGCAGCTTACATTGGGGAGCGGGGGATATTTACGAGCAGTACTTC.

The chain combines TRBV5-1 with TRBJ1-1, with 7 nucleotides matching TRBD1. Germline trimming cut 3 bases from V and 0 bases from J; bases unmatched to any gene: 17. CDR3 length: 19 residues. Looked up from germline, CDR1 is SGHRS and CDR2 is YFSETQ. The CDR3 here is CASSSGPRGRLLVNTEAFF. The CDR3 DNA follows: TGCGCCAGCAGCTCAGGCCCCAGGGGGAGACTGTTGGTGAACACTGAAGCTTTCTTT. Based on the CDR3 plus reference TRBV5-1 and TRBJ1-1, the full variable domain is KAGVTQTPRYLIKTRGQQVTLSCSPISGHRSVSWYQQTPGQGLQFLFEYFSETQRNKGNFPGRFSGRQFSNSRSEMNVSTLELGDSALYLCASSSGPRGRLLVNTEAFFGQGTRLTVV.

This clone was recorded only once. The chain couples TRBV15 to TRBJ2-3; TRBD2 matches at 10 bases. The CDR3 extends over 14 amino acids. V dropped 8 bases and J dropped 8; count of bases not matched to a gene: 10. Germline loops: CDR1 LNHNV, CDR2 YYDKDF (reference sequence). The CDR3 sequence is CATAPSGGARTQYF. The CDR3 region has the DNA TGTGCCACCGCCCCCAGCGGGGGGGCGCGTACGCAGTATTTT.

V and J are TRBV7-9 and TRBJ2-7, with D perhaps TRBD1 (6 bases). The CDR3 has 17 amino acids. Trimming shortened V by 3 bases and J by 4 bases, and 22 bases separated the two germline ends. CDR1 and CDR2 (germline): SEHNR, FQNEAQ (reference sequence). The CDR3 DNA reads TGTGCCAGCAGCTTTGGGTCCTCCGGGACACTACATTACGAGCAGTACTTC. It is translated as CASSFGSSGTLHYEQYF.

This clone has only a few counts. The CDR3 bases are TGCGCCAGCAGCCAAGGTTGGGGACAGGGAGGTAACTATGGCTACACCTTC. It specifies CASSQGWGQGGNYGYTF. This chain joins TRBV4-3 and TRBJ1-2; 9 nucleotides match TRBD1. J lost 1 base, V lost 1 base, and 7 bases had no gene match. CDR3 length equals 17 residues. CDR1 and CDR2 from the germline V gene are LGHNA and YSLEER.

This clone showed up just once. This rearrangement joins TRBV29-1 to TRBJ2-2; the D gene is possibly TRBD2 (6 bases). The CDR3 runs to 13 residues. Germline CDR1 reads SQVTM; CDR2 reads ANQGSEA. The germline V and J ends were trimmed by 4 bases and 5 bases, with 11 bases remaining between them. The CDR3 nucleotides read TGCAGCGTTGGGCTAGCGAGGACCGGGGAGCTGTTTTTT. It codes for CSVGLARTGELFF.